The 5 T cell receptor beta chains reported below all come from one sample, sequenced in a study of Ad26.COV2.S vaccination and SARS-CoV-2 variants. The table came from immunoSEQ multiplex PCR; TCRdb's copy has only in-frame clones and leaves some out. In the table there are approximately 250,000 clones, 87% of which are singletons. The treatment denotes: some 20 received Ad26.COV2.S at low or high dose, single or two shots; 5 received placebo; per-sample allocation not given. Specimens were obtained on day 63 following the first vaccine or placebo injection. The specimen comprised peripheral blood, sampled in a trial of Ad26.COV2.S vaccine versus placebo. The receptors derive from a person between 18 and 65 years old who received the Ad26.COV2.S COVID-19 vaccine or a placebo.

The rearrangement links TRBV28 to TRBJ1-2; 7 bases map to TRBD1. Germline assignment: CDR1 MDHEN and CDR2 SYDVKM. This CDR3 region has 15 residues. With V trimmed by 1 base and J by 8 bases, 10 bases remained unmatched. CDR3 DNA: TGTGCCAGCAGTTTATCTTCAACAGGGGTCTTAGGCTACACCTTC. Translating it yields CASSLSSTGVLGYTF.

This chain's CDR3 is CASTKAGGSYNEQFF. The CDR3, as DNA: TGTGCCAGCACCAAAGCGGGGGGCTCCTACAATGAGCAGTTCTTC. This sequence joins TRBV6-5 and TRBJ2-1; 9 nucleotides agree with TRBD2. Germline CDR1 is MNHEY and CDR2 is SVGAGI. Trimming cost V 7 bases and J 0 bases; bases outside gene matches: 4. The CDR3 totals 15 residues.

The rearrangement joins TRBV7-6 to TRBJ2-7; 10 nucleotides match TRBD2. The germline CDR1 and CDR2 sequences are SGHVS and FNYEAQ. Trimming cost V 5 bases and J 5 bases; bases outside gene matches: 9. The CDR3 sequence is 15 residues long. The CDR3 protein is CASSLVGLARDEQYF. The CDR3 region has the DNA TGTGCCAGCAGCCTTGTGGGACTAGCGAGGGACGAGCAGTACTTC.

The rearrangement joins TRBV19 to TRBJ1-4; D ambiguous. From germline, CDR1 is LNHDA and CDR2 SQIVND (reference sequence). V lost 6 bases, J lost 12 bases, and 11 bases lay in between. CDR3 length: 11 amino acids. The chain's CDR3 is CASSLTRQLFF. Here the CDR3 DNA reads TGTGCCAGTAGCCTAACGAGGCAACTGTTTTTT.

This clone was seen only a few times. The chain links TRBV4-3 to TRBJ1-1; D remains unclear. Germline V lookup: CDR1 LGHNA, CDR2 YSLEER. Trimming removed 5 bases from V and 0 bases from J, with 10 bases in between. This CDR3 has 14 residues. CDR3: CASSTDGMNTEAFF. In nucleotides, the CDR3 is TGCGCCAGCAGCACGGACGGGATGAACACTGAAGCTTTCTTT.